This TCR beta chain was profiled in a study of blood T cell repertoires in COVID-19. Study in general: Acute and convalescent COVID-19 specimens originated in the United States, Italy and Spain.

It was during active infection that Seattle patients were enrolled and then longitudinally followed. V lost 5 bases to trimming and J lost 4 bases, with 6 bases between them. The CDR3 runs to 12 residues. Germline loops: CDR1 MDHEN, CDR2 SYDVKM. TCRdb's copy holds only in-frame clones and misses some; the assay was immunoSEQ multiplex PCR. The sample gives approximately 400,000 clones, about 91% of which show up once; around an eighth is in the top ten. This receptor was identified in a woman between 50 and 59 years old with COVID-19, enrolled during active disease. J is TRBJ1-5 and V is TRBV28, with a possible D match to TRBD1 (5 bases). Material for sequencing was peripheral blood. DNA of the CDR3: TGTGCCAGCAGTCCAGGGAATCAGCCCCAGCATTTT. This gives the protein CASSPGNQPQHF.